This TCR beta chain is drawn from a study of T cell responses to AZD1222 COVID-19 vaccine. Only in-frame clones appear in the TCRdb table, and some are missing; sequencing was by immunoSEQ multiplex PCR. The sample has 60,000 to 100,000 clones, roughly 90% seen once. This clone occurred once. The germline V gene has CDR1 SGHTA and CDR2 FQGNSA. V was clipped by 4 bases and J by 4 bases, with 13 bases between them. The CDR3 is made up of 15 amino acids. This rearrangement joins TRBV7-2 to TRBJ2-2; D is possibly TRBD1 (5 bases). The source was peripheral blood, collected on day 0 of AZD1222 vaccination. This TCR was recovered from an adult in good health. The CDR3 DNA reads as TGTGCCAGCAGCTCTGCGGCAGGGTTCACCGGGGAGCTGTTTTTT. Its protein is CASSSAAGFTGELFF.